What follows describes a single TCR beta chain. This table comes from immunoSEQ multiplex PCR, and its TCRdb copy is limited to in-frame clones, with some not included. The sample shows roughly 130,000 clones, over 85% of them seen only once. Per the germline V gene, CDR1 is SGDLS and CDR2 is YYNGEE. The CDR3 has 15 residues. V was pared by 4 bases and J by 1 base, with 14 bases between. The data originate from a study of control samples from healthy donors and cancer patients. This rearrangement joins TRBV9 to TRBJ1-1; a weak D match, TRBD1 (5 bases). This clonotype was sampled from a man aged 25 to 40 in good health. The material sequenced was blood. The CDR3 reads CASSTWGLSNTEAFF. CDR3 in DNA: TGTGCCAGCAGCACGTGGGGACTCTCGAACACTGAAGCTTTCTTT.